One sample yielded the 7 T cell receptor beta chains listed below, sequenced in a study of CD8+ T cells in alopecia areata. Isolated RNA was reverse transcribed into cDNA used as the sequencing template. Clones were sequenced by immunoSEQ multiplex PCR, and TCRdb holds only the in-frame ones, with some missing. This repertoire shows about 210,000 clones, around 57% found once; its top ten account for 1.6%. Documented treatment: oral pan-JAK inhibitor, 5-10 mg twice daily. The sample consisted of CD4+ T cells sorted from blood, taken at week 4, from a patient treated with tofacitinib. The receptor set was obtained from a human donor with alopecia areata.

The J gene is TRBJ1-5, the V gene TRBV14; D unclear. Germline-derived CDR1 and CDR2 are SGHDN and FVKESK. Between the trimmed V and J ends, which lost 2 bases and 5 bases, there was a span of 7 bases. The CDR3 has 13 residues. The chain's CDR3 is CASSQSPDQPQHF. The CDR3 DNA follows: TGTGCCAGCAGCCAATCCCCGGATCAGCCCCAGCATTTT.

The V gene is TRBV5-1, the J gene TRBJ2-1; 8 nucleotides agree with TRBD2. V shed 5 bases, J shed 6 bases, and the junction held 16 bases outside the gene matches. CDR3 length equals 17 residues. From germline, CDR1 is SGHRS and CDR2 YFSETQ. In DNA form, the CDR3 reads TGCGCCAGCAGTAGCCCTGACGGGGGGGTTCACGGCAATGAGCAGTTCTTC. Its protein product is CASSSPDGGVHGNEQFF. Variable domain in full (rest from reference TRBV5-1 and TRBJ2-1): KAGVTQTPRYLIKTRGQQVTLSCSPISGHRSVSWYQQTPGQGLQFLFEYFSETQRNKGNFPGRFSGRQFSNSRSEMNVSTLELGDSALYLCASSSPDGGVHGNEQFFGPGTRLTVL.

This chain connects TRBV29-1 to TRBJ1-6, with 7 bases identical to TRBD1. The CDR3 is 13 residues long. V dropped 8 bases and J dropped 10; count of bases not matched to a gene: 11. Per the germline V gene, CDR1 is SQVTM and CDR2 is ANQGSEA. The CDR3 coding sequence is TGCAGCTGTCGACAGGGATCGGGATCACCCCTCCACTTT. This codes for CSCRQGSGSPLHF.

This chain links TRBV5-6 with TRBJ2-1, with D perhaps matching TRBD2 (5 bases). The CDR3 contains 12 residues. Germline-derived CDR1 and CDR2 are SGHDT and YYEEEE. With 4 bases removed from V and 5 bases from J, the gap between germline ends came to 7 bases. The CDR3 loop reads CASSTRDNEQFF. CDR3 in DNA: TGTGCCAGCAGCACTAGAGACAATGAGCAGTTCTTC.

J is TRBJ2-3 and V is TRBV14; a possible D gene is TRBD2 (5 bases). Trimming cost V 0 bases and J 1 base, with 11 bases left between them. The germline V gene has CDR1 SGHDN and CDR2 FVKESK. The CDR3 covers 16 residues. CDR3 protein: CASSQDLGRRTDTQYF. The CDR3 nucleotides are TGTGCCAGCAGCCAAGATCTGGGGAGACGCACAGATACGCAGTATTTT. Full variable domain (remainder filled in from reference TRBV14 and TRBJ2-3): EAGVTQFPSHSVIEKGQTVTLRCDPISGHDNLYWYRRVMGKEIKFLLHFVKESKQDESGMPNNRFLAERTGGTYSTLKVQPAELEDSGVYFCASSQDLGRRTDTQYFGPGTRLTVL.

The CDR3 bases are TGCGCCAGCAGCTTACGACAGGGCCTGAACACCGGGGAGCTGTTTTTT. Its translation is CASSLRQGLNTGELFF. The chain recombines TRBV5-1 with TRBJ2-2, with 7 bases that match TRBD1. Germline-derived CDR1 and CDR2 are SGHRS and YFSETQ. The trim removed 2 bases at V and 1 base at J, leaving 5 bases unmatched. The CDR3 is 16 residues long.

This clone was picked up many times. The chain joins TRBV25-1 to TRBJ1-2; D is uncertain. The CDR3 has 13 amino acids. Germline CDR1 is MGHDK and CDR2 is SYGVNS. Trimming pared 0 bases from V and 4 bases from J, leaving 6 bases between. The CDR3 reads CASSEYGPYGYTF. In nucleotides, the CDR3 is TGTGCCAGCAGTGAATATGGGCCCTATGGCTACACCTTC.